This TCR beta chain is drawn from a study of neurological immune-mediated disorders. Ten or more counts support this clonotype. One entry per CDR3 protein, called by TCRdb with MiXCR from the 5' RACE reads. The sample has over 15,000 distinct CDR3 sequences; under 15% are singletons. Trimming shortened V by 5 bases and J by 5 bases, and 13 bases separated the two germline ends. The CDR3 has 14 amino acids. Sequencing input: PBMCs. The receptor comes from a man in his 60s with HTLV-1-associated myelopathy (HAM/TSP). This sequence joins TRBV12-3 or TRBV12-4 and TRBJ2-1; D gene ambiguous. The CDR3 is CASSRWEGNNEQFF. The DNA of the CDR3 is TGTGCCAGCAGTCGTTGGGAAGGGAACAATGAGCAGTTCTTC.